Detailed here is one TCR beta chain. The antigen remains undetermined. This sample is part of a study of cytomegalovirus exposure and HLA in healthy donors. J was trimmed by 3 bases and V by 2 bases; bases with no gene match: 4. Germline V gives CDR1 SGHTA, CDR2 FQGNSA. The CDR3 spans 14 residues. Study observations and caveats: It was 160 or so TCR beta chains that were listed as cytomegalovirus-associated. Exclusion applied to some V segments, including TRBV6-2 and TRBV6-3, as they were indistinguishable. In a later analysis, DRB1 alleles had the most associated TCRs; HLA-C alleles the fewest. Reports state that TCR beta sequences accurately predicted most subjects' HLA-A and HLA-B alleles.

Amplification used 60 Vbeta primers and 13 Jbeta primers. The data were produced by immunoSEQ multiplex PCR, yet TCRdb's version contains in-frame clones alone and is incomplete. The repertoire holds about 91,000 clones, with 64% as singletons. The sample consisted of PBMCs. The sequence was obtained from a human donor in good health. The chain employs TRBV7-2 and TRBJ2-7; 7 nucleotides match TRBD1. In DNA form, the CDR3 reads TGTGCCAGCAGCTTAAGCAGGGGGTACTACGAGCAGTACTTC. Translation gives CASSLSRGYYEQYF.